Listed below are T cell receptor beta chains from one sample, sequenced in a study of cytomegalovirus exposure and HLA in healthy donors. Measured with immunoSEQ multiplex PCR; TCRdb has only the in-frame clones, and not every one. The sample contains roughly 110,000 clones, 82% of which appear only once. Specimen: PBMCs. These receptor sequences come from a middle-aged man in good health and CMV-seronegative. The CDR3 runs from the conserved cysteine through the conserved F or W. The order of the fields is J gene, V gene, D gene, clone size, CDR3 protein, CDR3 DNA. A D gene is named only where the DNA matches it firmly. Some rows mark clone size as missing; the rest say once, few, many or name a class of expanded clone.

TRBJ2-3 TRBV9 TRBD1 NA CASRRQGQSTDTQYF TGTGCCAGCCGACGACAGGGACAAAGCACAGATACGCAGTATTTT
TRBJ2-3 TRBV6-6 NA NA CASSIGRGGSTDTQYF TGTGCCAGCAGCATAGGGCGCGGGGGCTCCACAGATACGCAGTATTTT
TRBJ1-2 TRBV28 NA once CASAHGGALNYGYTF TGTGCCAGCGCCCATGGCGGGGCTCTTAACTATGGCTACACCTTC
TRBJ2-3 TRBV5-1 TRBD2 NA CASSLSPGGSTDTQYF TGCGCCAGCAGCTTGAGCCCGGGGGGGAGCACAGATACGCAGTATTTT
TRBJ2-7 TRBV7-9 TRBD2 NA CASSFTSGPYEQYF TGTGCCAGCAGCTTTACTAGCGGGCCTTACGAGCAGTACTTC
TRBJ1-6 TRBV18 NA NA CASSPLSQGGGRNSPLHF TGTGCCAGCTCACCACTCTCACAGGGTGGGGGAAGAAATTCACCCCTCCACTTT
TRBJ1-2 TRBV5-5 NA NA CASSRIGQTDYGYTF TGTGCCAGCAGCCGCATTGGACAGACGGACTATGGCTACACCTTC
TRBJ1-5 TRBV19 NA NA CASSIGGGHNQPQHF TGTGCCAGTAGTATAGGCGGGGGACACAATCAGCCCCAGCATTTT
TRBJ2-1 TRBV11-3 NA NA CASSSGAASYNEQFF TGTGCCAGCAGCTCCGGAGCGGCTTCCTACAATGAGCAGTTCTTC
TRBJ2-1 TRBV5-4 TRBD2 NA CASSLRVAGGNEQFF TGTGCCAGCAGCTTGAGGGTAGCGGGGGGGAATGAGCAGTTCTTC
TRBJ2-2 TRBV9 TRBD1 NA CASSAMETGVIIGELFF TGTGCCAGCAGCGCCATGGAGACAGGGGTTATTATCGGGGAGCTGTTTTTT
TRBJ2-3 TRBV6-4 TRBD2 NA CASRPSGGSTDTQYF TGTGCCAGCAGGCCTTCGGGGGGGAGCACAGATACGCAGTATTTT
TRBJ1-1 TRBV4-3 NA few CASSQDLAGNTEAFF TGCGCCAGCAGCCAAGATCTTGCAGGGAACACTGAAGCTTTCTTT
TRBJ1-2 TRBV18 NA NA CASSQSPGVYGYTF TGTGCCAGCTCCCAATCCCCGGGGGTCTATGGCTACACCTTC